This passage covers 17 T cell receptor beta chains from one sample sequenced in a study of cytomegalovirus exposure and HLA in healthy donors. TCRdb keeps only in-frame clones here, not all; method: immunoSEQ multiplex PCR. Of roughly 56,000 clones detected, roughly nine tenths appear once; the ten largest clones hold roughly 2.3%. The sequenced sample was PBMCs. Receptors originate from a woman between 25 and 40 years old in good health and CMV-seronegative.

The count of this clone is one. The genes are TRBV9 and TRBJ2-1, with TRBD2 matching 10 bases. J was trimmed by 5 bases and V by 3 bases; bases with no gene match: 8. This CDR3 is built from 16 residues. Germline V gene lookup returns CDR1 SGDLS and CDR2 YYNGEE. CDR3 sequence (DNA): TGTGCCAGCAGCGCGGTAGCGGGAGGAGGCGACAATGAGCAGTTCTTC. It specifies CASSAVAGGGDNEQFF.

The chain combines TRBV5-6 with TRBJ1-2; 11 positions match TRBD1. V lost 4 bases, J lost 8 bases, and 4 bases stayed unmatched. Germline assignment: CDR1 SGHDT and CDR2 YYEEEE. The CDR3 runs to 13 residues. DNA for the CDR3: TGTGCCAGCAGCGGACAGGGGGCACGAGGCTACACCTTC. It translates to CASSGQGARGYTF.

The V gene is TRBV13, the J gene TRBJ2-4; 7 bases match TRBD1. Germline V CDR1 and CDR2: PRHDT, FYEKMQ (reference sequence). The trim removed 6 bases at V and 0 bases at J, leaving 8 bases unmatched. The CDR3 has 16 residues. The CDR3 coding sequence is TGTGCCAGCAGTTCGTCGGACAGGTTAGCCAAAAACATTCAGTACTTC. Translating gives CASSSSDRLAKNIQYF.

The chain's CDR3 is CATSRSFPSDAQYF. The CDR3 DNA reads as TGTGCCACCAGCAGATCGTTCCCGAGCGACGCCCAGTACTTC. This chain uses TRBV15 with TRBJ2-5; no definite D call. Germline CDR1 and CDR2: LNHNV and YYDKDF (reference sequence). Between the trimmed V and J ends, which lost 2 bases and 9 bases, there was a span of 16 bases. This CDR3 contains 14 residues.

The chain has TRBV28 and TRBJ1-2; D unresolved. V dropped 3 bases and J dropped 1 base, with 6 bases sitting between them. The germline CDR1 and CDR2 sequences are MDHEN and SYDVKM. CDR3 length equals 13 residues. The CDR3 protein is CASSFVLNYGYTF. The DNA of the CDR3 is TGTGCCAGCAGTTTCGTCCTTAACTATGGCTACACCTTC.

The V gene is TRBV30, the J gene TRBJ1-5; D remains unclear. V was clipped by 0 bases and J by 0 bases, with 6 bases between them. This CDR3 has 14 amino acids. CDR1 is GTSNPN, CDR2 SVGIG, per germline (reference sequence). CDR3: CAWSVLLSNQPQHF. In nucleotides, the CDR3 is TGTGCCTGGAGTGTACTCCTTAGCAATCAGCCCCAGCATTTT.

The chain has TRBV30 and TRBJ1-5; possibly TRBD1 for D (5 bases). CDR1 and CDR2 (germline): GTSNPN, SVGIG (reference sequence). This CDR3 has 13 residues. V was shortened by 0 bases and J by 7 bases, with 10 bases between the two germline ends. CDR3 loop: CAWSVQGRQPQHF. CDR3 DNA sequence: TGTGCCTGGAGTGTTCAGGGAAGACAGCCCCAGCATTTT.

This clone is a singleton in its sample. The V call is TRBV7-8, the J call TRBJ2-5, with a tentative D call TRBD1 (6 bases). This CDR3 region has 11 residues. The V end was cut by 5 bases, the J end by 13 bases, with 14 bases between. Germline V gene lookup returns CDR1 SGHVS and CDR2 FQNEAQ. The CDR3 nucleotides read TGTGCCAGCAGCGATCGGGACACGGCGTACTTC. Translation gives CASSDRDTAYF.

DNA for the CDR3: TGTGCCAGCAGCCAATTTCCAGGTGAAGCTTTCTTT. It yields the protein CASSQFPGEAFF. This rearrangement joins TRBV14 to TRBJ1-1; D is unresolved. Germline V lookup: CDR1 SGHDN, CDR2 FVKESK. Trimming took 2 bases from V and 7 from J, leaving 8 bases between them. This CDR3 region has 12 residues.

The V call is TRBV19, the J call TRBJ2-7, with TRBD1 matching over 10 bases. The CDR3 spans 17 residues. The ends lost 1 base at V and 2 bases at J; junction bases unmatched: 8. Germline CDR1 is LNHDA and CDR2 is SQIVND (reference sequence). CDR3 protein: CASSIATGGAEAYEQYF. The CDR3, as DNA: TGTGCCAGTAGTATAGCGACAGGGGGCGCGGAGGCCTACGAGCAGTACTTC.

The chain links TRBV5-4 to TRBJ2-3; weak D call: TRBD2 (6 bases). Germline V gene lookup returns CDR1 SGHNT and CDR2 YYREEE (reference sequence). The CDR3 has 17 amino acids. V was trimmed by 2 bases and J by 3 bases, leaving 19 bases between them. The CDR3 DNA follows: TGTGCCAGCAGCTTAACTTATATCGGGAGCTATACAGATACGCAGTATTTT. Amino acids: CASSLTYIGSYTDTQYF.

The J gene is TRBJ1-4, the V gene TRBV9, with TRBD1 as a possible D gene (5 bases). CDR1 is SGDLS, CDR2 YYNGEE, per germline. This CDR3 is 15 amino acids long. V shed 4 bases and J shed 1 base, with 11 bases lying between them. CDR3 loop: CASSSQTGTNEKLFF. The CDR3 nucleotides are TGTGCCAGCAGCTCCCAAACAGGAACTAATGAAAAACTGTTTTTT.

This chain links TRBV9 with TRBJ1-2, with D uncertain. The V and J ends lost 0 bases and 4 bases respectively, with 10 bases between them. The germline gives CDR1 SGDLS, CDR2 YYNGEE. The CDR3 spans 14 residues. The CDR3 bases are TGTGCCAGCAGCGTAGGGAGGGAAGGCTATGGCTACACCTTC. Amino acid sequence: CASSVGREGYGYTF. The full variable domain, with the rest looked up from reference TRBV9 and TRBJ1-2, is DSGVTQTPKHLITATGQRVTLRCSPRSGDLSVYWYQQSLDQGLQFLIQYYNGEERAKGNILERFSAQQFPDLHSELNLSSLELGDSALYFCASSVGREGYGYTFGSGTRLTVV.

CDR3 region: CASSMLSGANVLTF. The CDR3 DNA sequence: TGTGCCAGCAGCATGCTATCGGGGGCCAACGTCCTGACTTTC. The V call is TRBV9, the J call TRBJ2-6; D remains ambiguous. The germline V gene has CDR1 SGDLS and CDR2 YYNGEE. This CDR3 spans 14 amino acids. V was clipped by 4 bases and J by 4 bases, with 9 bases between them.

The chain employs TRBV25-1 and TRBJ1-2; D is undetermined. This CDR3 is built from 14 residues. Germline loops: CDR1 MGHDK, CDR2 SYGVNS. V was trimmed by 5 bases and J by 3 bases, leaving 13 bases between them. The DNA for the CDR3 is TGTGCCAGCAGTCCTACCTCGGGAGACTATGGCTACACCTTC. Its translation: CASSPTSGDYGYTF.

The CDR3 region is CASSLYREGRSGYTF. DNA of the CDR3: TGTGCCAGCAGTTTATATAGAGAGGGTAGGTCTGGCTACACCTTC. The J gene is TRBJ1-2, the V gene TRBV27; D ambiguous. CDR1 and CDR2 from the germline V gene are MNHEY and SMNVEV (reference sequence). With 1 base removed from V and 7 bases from J, the gap between germline ends came to 16 bases. The CDR3 extends over 15 amino acids.

V and J are TRBV28 and TRBJ1-2; D possibly corresponds to TRBD1 (5 bases). Trimming took off 5 bases at V and 4 bases at J, with 14 bases between the two ends. Per the germline V gene, CDR1 is MDHEN and CDR2 is SYDVKM. The CDR3 is 14 residues long. This CDR3 is CASSQGRVSYGYTF. The CDR3 DNA reads TGTGCCAGCAGTCAGGGCAGGGTGAGCTATGGCTACACCTTC.